These 13 T cell receptor beta chains share one sample of origin, sequenced in a study of CD8 T cells in Susac syndrome. Random hexamers were used to reverse transcribe an amount of 0.5 to 1 ug RNA. TCRdb independently ran MiXCR on the immunoSEQ multiplex PCR reads; one entry per CDR3 protein. The sample includes 73,000 or so distinct CDR3 sequences, about 95% of them seen just once. Sequences were obtained from CD8+ T cells from PBMCs. Source of these receptors: a human donor with multiple sclerosis.

The chain has TRBV7-9 and TRBJ2-5; D is possibly TRBD2 (6 bases). The CDR3 consists of 15 residues. Germline CDR1 SEHNR, CDR2 FQNEAQ (reference sequence). The germline V and J ends were trimmed by 4 bases and 3 bases, with 15 bases remaining between them. The CDR3 protein is CASSYPAGPEETQYF. CDR3 DNA: TGTGCCAGCAGCTACCCAGCGGGTCCCGAAGAGACCCAGTACTTC.

This sequence joins TRBV4-1 and TRBJ2-1, with D tentatively TRBD1 (6 bases). The CDR3 totals 15 residues. Trimming removed 0 bases at V and 2 bases at J, with 8 bases between. Germline V gene lookup returns CDR1 MGHRA and CDR2 YSYEKL. CDR3 loop: CASSQEQGTYNEQFF. Written as DNA, the CDR3 is TGCGCCAGCAGCCAAGAGCAGGGGACCTACAATGAGCAGTTCTTC.

The V and J genes are TRBV6-2 or TRBV6-3 and TRBJ1-5, with D uncertain. Trimming took off 5 bases at V and 1 base at J, with 6 bases between the two ends. CDR1 and CDR2 (germline): MNHEY, SVGEGT. The CDR3 runs to 13 residues. The CDR3 DNA follows: TGTGCCAGCAGTCACGACAGCAATCAGCCCCAGCATTTT. Translating it yields CASSHDSNQPQHF.

The chain couples TRBV9 to TRBJ2-1; D perhaps matches TRBD1 (6 bases). V lost 0 bases, J lost 2 bases, and 12 bases lay in between. Germline lookup yields CDR1 SGDLS and CDR2 YYNGEE. The CDR3 runs to 16 residues. The CDR3 DNA follows: TGTGCCAGCAGCGTAGCTTCGGGACACACCTACAATGAGCAGTTCTTC. This gives the protein CASSVASGHTYNEQFF.

This chain uses TRBV10-3 with TRBJ2-7; D call uncertain. Germline CDR1 is ENHRY and CDR2 is SYGVKD. V lost 2 bases, J lost 0 bases, and 8 bases lay in between. The CDR3 extends over 14 amino acids. The chain's CDR3 is CAISERDASYEQYF. The CDR3 DNA sequence: TGTGCCATCAGTGAGAGGGATGCCTCCTACGAGCAGTACTTC.

V and J are TRBV12-5 and TRBJ2-3; no reliable D call. Germline values: CDR1 LGHNT, CDR2 FRNRAP. The length of the CDR3 is 13 residues. Trimming took off 9 bases at V and 4 bases at J, with 14 bases between the two ends. DNA of the CDR3: TGTGCTAGCCTTTCTGAACACCCAGATACGCAGTATTTT. It encodes CASLSEHPDTQYF.

The V and J genes are TRBV27 and TRBJ2-1; no reliable D call. V lost 3 bases and J 3 bases, leaving 0 bases between the germline ends. This CDR3 region has 11 residues. Per the germline V gene, CDR1 is MNHEY and CDR2 is SMNVEV (reference sequence). The CDR3 DNA sequence: TGTGCCAGCAGTTTCTACAATGAGCAGTTCTTC. Protein: CASSFYNEQFF.

The chain has TRBV6-4 and TRBJ2-3; weak D call: TRBD2 (6 bases). Germline V CDR1 and CDR2: MRHNA, SNTAGT. The CDR3 has 15 amino acids. V was shortened by 0 bases and J by 2 bases, with 9 bases between the two germline ends. Written as DNA, the CDR3 is TGTGCCAGCAGTGACTCGACGGGGGACACAGATACGCAGTATTTT. Translating it yields CASSDSTGDTDTQYF.

This clonotype was seen more than once but under ten times. The rearrangement joins TRBV6-1 to TRBJ2-7; D might be TRBD1 or TRBD2, each matching 5 bases. V was clipped by 8 bases and J by 7 bases, with 12 bases between them. This CDR3 comprises 11 residues. Germline values: CDR1 MNHNS, CDR2 SASEGT. CDR3 bases: TGTGCCAGCGGGACCGTGGCAGAGCAGTACTTC. As protein: CASGTVAEQYF.

V usage is TRBV29-1 and J usage is TRBJ2-3; 9 positions match TRBD1. V dropped 3 bases and J dropped 2; count of bases not matched to a gene: 9. Germline assignment: CDR1 SQVTM and CDR2 ANQGSEA. CDR3 length: 16 amino acids. This CDR3 reads CSVDLWDRDFTDTQYF. CDR3 bases: TGCAGCGTTGACCTCTGGGACAGGGACTTCACAGATACGCAGTATTTT.

This chain links TRBV7-9 with TRBJ1-2; D is undetermined. V was pared by 8 bases and J by 2 bases, with 15 bases between. CDR1 is SEHNR and CDR2 is FQNEAQ in the germline V gene (reference sequence). The CDR3 runs to 14 residues. The CDR3 bases are TGTGCCAGCTTCTTAGCAGGACGGAACTATGGCTACACCTTC. Amino acids: CASFLAGRNYGYTF.

The chain has TRBV7-6 and TRBJ2-1; TRBD2 aligns across 10 bases. This CDR3 region has 15 residues. V shed 3 bases and J 9 bases; nucleotides not matched to a gene: 8. Looked up from germline, CDR1 is SGHVS and CDR2 is FNYEAQ. The CDR3 is CASSLASGRASEQFF. In DNA form, the CDR3 reads TGTGCCAGCAGCTTGGCGAGCGGGAGGGCCTCTGAGCAGTTCTTC.

This clonotype was counted a single time. The gene calls are TRBV7-9 and TRBJ2-2, with 11 bases that match TRBD2. This CDR3 comprises 16 residues. The V segment lost 6 bases and the J segment 4 bases; nucleotides outside the gene matches: 7. Germline assignment: CDR1 SEHNR and CDR2 FQNEAQ (reference sequence). The CDR3 sequence is CASSLPLAGGTGELFF. CDR3 sequence (DNA): TGTGCCAGCAGTTTGCCCCTAGCGGGGGGCACCGGGGAGCTGTTTTTT.